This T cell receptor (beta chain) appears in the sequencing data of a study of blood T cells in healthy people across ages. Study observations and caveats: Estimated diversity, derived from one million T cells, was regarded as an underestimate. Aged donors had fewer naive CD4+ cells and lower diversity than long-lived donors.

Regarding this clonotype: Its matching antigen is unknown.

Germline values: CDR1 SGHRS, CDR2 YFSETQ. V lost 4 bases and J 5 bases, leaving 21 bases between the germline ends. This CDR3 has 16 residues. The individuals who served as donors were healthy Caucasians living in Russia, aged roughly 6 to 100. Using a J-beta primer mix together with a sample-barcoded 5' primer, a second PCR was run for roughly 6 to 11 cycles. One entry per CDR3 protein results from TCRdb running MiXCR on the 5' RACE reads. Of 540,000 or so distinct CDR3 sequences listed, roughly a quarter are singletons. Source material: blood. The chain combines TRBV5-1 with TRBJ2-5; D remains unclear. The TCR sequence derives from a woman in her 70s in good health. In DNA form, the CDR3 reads TGCGCCAGCAGCCCCCGGGCAGACGCTACAGTGGAGACCCAGTACTTC. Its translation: CASSPRADATVETQYF.